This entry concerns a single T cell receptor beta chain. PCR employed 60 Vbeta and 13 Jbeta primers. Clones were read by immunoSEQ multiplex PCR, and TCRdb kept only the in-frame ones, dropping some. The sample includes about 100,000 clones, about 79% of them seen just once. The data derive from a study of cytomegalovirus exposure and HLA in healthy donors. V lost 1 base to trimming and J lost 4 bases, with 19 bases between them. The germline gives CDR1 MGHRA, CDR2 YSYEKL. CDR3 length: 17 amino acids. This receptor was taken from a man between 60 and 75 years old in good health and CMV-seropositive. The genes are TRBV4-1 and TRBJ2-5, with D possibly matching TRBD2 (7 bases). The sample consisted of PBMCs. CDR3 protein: CASSQGQRGEGGETQYF. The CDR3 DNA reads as TGCGCCAGCAGCCAAGGCCAGCGGGGAGAGGGGGGAGAGACCCAGTACTTC.